The 20 T cell receptor beta chains presented below share a single source sample, sequenced in a study of cytomegalovirus exposure and HLA in healthy donors. Both 60 Vbeta primers and 13 Jbeta primers went into the PCR. The data were produced by immunoSEQ multiplex PCR, yet TCRdb's version contains in-frame clones alone and is incomplete. The repertoire consists of 200,000 to 250,000 clones, with under 85% occurring once and the leading ten covering 10%. What was sequenced was PBMCs. The source of these receptors is a woman aged 45-59 years in good health and CMV-seropositive.

V is TRBV7-6 and J is TRBJ1-6; TRBD1 agrees at 12 bases. The CDR3 sequence is 21 residues long. V trimming: 4 bases; J trimming: 3 bases; junction bases outside the gene matches: 16. Germline V gene sequence: CDR1 SGHVS, CDR2 FNYEAQ. The CDR3, as DNA: TGTGCCAGCAGCTGGCGCTCCGGGACAGGGGGCGCTTACCGCTATAATTCACCCCTCCACTTT. It yields the protein CASSWRSGTGGAYRYNSPLHF. Variable domain in full (rest from reference TRBV7-6 and TRBJ1-6): GAGVSQSPRYKVTKRGQDVALRCDPISGHVSLYWYRQALGQGPEFLTYFNYEAQQDKSGLPNDRFSAERPEGSISTLTIQRTEQRDSAMYRCASSWRSGTGGAYRYNSPLHFGNGTRLTVT.

This chain connects TRBV28 to TRBJ2-2, with a tentative D call TRBD2 (6 bases). This CDR3 region has 14 residues. Trimming took 8 bases from V and 9 from J, leaving 19 bases between them. The germline V gene encodes CDR1 MDHEN and CDR2 SYDVKM. The CDR3 bases are TGTGCCAGCCGCGGGGATGGGGTTTTCCGGGAGCTGTTTTTT. As protein: CASRGDGVFRELFF.

The chain couples TRBV6-6 to TRBJ2-3; TRBD2 is a possible D gene (5 bases). V lost 5 bases and J lost 0, with 15 bases in between. CDR1 and CDR2 from the germline V gene are MNHNY and SVGAGI (reference sequence). This CDR3 region has 16 residues. Here the CDR3 reads CASSVRARISTDTQYF. The CDR3 bases are TGTGCCAGCAGTGTGCGGGCCAGGATAAGCACAGATACGCAGTATTTT.

This chain joins TRBV10-2 and TRBJ1-1; D remains unclear. The CDR3 covers 13 residues. Germline values: CDR1 WSHSY, CDR2 SAAADI. Trimming removed 8 bases at V and 0 bases at J, with 10 bases between. As DNA, the CDR3 is TGCGCCAGCTCTTCCCTAGTGAACACTGAAGCTTTCTTT. Its protein is CASSSLVNTEAFF.

The chain has TRBV7-8 and TRBJ2-1; 9 bases line up with TRBD2. The V gene's germline CDR1 is SGHVS and CDR2 FQNEAQ. J was trimmed by 15 bases and V by 0 bases; bases with no gene match: 15. The length of the CDR3 is 16 residues. In DNA, the CDR3 is TGTGCCAGCAGCTTAGCCTCGGGCCTAGCGGGGAATACTGCGTTCTTC. Its protein is CASSLASGLAGNTAFF.

The CDR3 bases are TGCGCCAGCAGCCCGCTTGGAGGGGGCCGGTCCGGGGAGCTGTTTTTT. This sequence encodes CASSPLGGGRSGELFF. The chain joins TRBV4-1 to TRBJ2-2; possible D gene TRBD1, 7 bases. Trimming shortened V by 4 bases and J by 6 bases, and 18 bases separated the two germline ends. Germline CDR1 is MGHRA and CDR2 is YSYEKL. The CDR3 length is 16 residues.

The chain recombines TRBV11-2 with TRBJ1-3, with TRBD1 identical over 7 bases. With 3 bases clipped from V and 0 bases from J, the junction kept 5 bases outside the gene matches. Per the germline V gene, CDR1 is SGHAT and CDR2 is FQNNGV. There are 16 residues in the CDR3. The CDR3 sequence is CASSLGQPSSGNTIYF. In DNA form, the CDR3 reads TGTGCCAGCAGCTTGGGACAGCCGAGCTCTGGAAACACCATATATTTT.

The CDR3 sequence: CASSPTGGGTEAFF. DNA of the CDR3: TGCGCCAGCAGCCCTACAGGGGGCGGCACTGAAGCTTTCTTT. V usage is TRBV5-1 and J usage is TRBJ1-1; TRBD1 matches 9 bases. There are 14 residues in the CDR3. The V gene end was trimmed by 4 bases and the J gene end by 4 bases; junction bases not matched to a gene: 5. Germline V CDR1 and CDR2: SGHRS, YFSETQ.

The chain's CDR3 is CASSPATGGGISEKLFF. The CDR3 DNA reads as TGTGCCAGCTCACCAGCGACAGGGGGCGGCATCTCGGAAAAACTGTTTTTT. The chain carries TRBV18 and TRBJ1-4; 10 bases line up with TRBD1. CDR3 length: 17 amino acids. CDR1 and CDR2 from the germline V gene are KGHSH and LQKENI. Germline trimming cut 2 bases from V and 8 bases from J; bases unmatched to any gene: 11.

The chain carries TRBV30 and TRBJ1-1; D gene ambiguous. Between the trimmed V and J ends, which lost 0 bases and 1 base, there was a span of 9 bases. This CDR3 has 14 amino acids. Germline V gene sequence: CDR1 GTSNPN, CDR2 SVGIG (reference sequence). CDR3 sequence (DNA): TGTGCCTGGAGTGTTAGTCGTCGGAACACTGAAGCTTTCTTT. It is translated as CAWSVSRRNTEAFF. Variable domain in full (rest from reference TRBV30 and TRBJ1-1): SQTIHQWPATLVQPVGSPLSLECTVEGTSNPNLYWYRQAAGRGLQLLFYSVGIGQISSEVPQNLSASRPQDRQFILSSKKLLLSDSGFYLCAWSVSRRNTEAFFGQGTRLTVV.

The chain combines TRBV18 with TRBJ2-1; weak D call: TRBD2 (5 bases). Germline V gene data show CDR1 as KGHSH and CDR2 as LQKENI. The ends were cut back, 2 bases at V and 9 bases at J, with 11 bases in the middle. This CDR3 has 13 residues. The CDR3 region is CASSPASRGEQFF. Here the CDR3 DNA reads TGTGCCAGCTCACCAGCTAGCCGGGGTGAGCAGTTCTTC.

This clone was counted between two and nine times. CDR3 protein: CASSSKGAGYEQYF. The CDR3 coding sequence is TGTGCCAGCAGCTCAAAGGGGGCGGGTTACGAGCAGTACTTC. The rearrangement joins TRBV5-4 to TRBJ2-7, with 7 bases matching TRBD1. V lost 3 bases to trimming and J lost 4 bases; unmatched junction nucleotides: 7. The CDR3 is 14 residues long. The germline CDR1 and CDR2 sequences are SGHNT and YYREEE (reference sequence).

The chain joins TRBV5-1 to TRBJ1-1, with 7 nucleotides matching TRBD1. The CDR3 sequence is 16 residues long. CDR1 SGHRS and CDR2 YFSETQ come from the germline V gene. V shed 3 bases, J shed 1 base, and the junction held 9 bases outside the gene matches. The CDR3 DNA follows: TGCGCCAGCAGCTCCACCCCAGGGGGTTCGAACACTGAAGCTTTCTTT. It is translated as CASSSTPGGSNTEAFF.

The V and J genes are TRBV5-4 and TRBJ1-4, with 7 bases lining up with TRBD1. CDR1 is SGHNT and CDR2 is YYREEE in the germline V gene (reference sequence). The CDR3 is 15 amino acids. V trimming: 4 bases; J trimming: 4 bases; junction bases outside the gene matches: 7. CDR3 residues: CASSRNRGLNEKLFF. The CDR3 DNA follows: TGTGCCAGCAGCCGTAACAGGGGACTTAATGAAAAACTGTTTTTT. The full variable domain, its missing parts supplied by reference TRBV5-4 and TRBJ1-4, is ETGVTQSPTHLIKTRGQQVTLRCSSQSGHNTVSWYQQALGQGPQFIFQYYREEENGRGNFPPRFSGLQFPNYSSELNVNALELDDSALYLCASSRNRGLNEKLFFGSGTQLSVL.

The V gene is TRBV27, the J gene TRBJ1-3; D is possibly TRBD1 (6 bases). This CDR3 comprises 14 residues. Germline V gives CDR1 MNHEY, CDR2 SMNVEV (reference sequence). Trimming pared 1 base from V and 8 bases from J, leaving 12 bases between. The CDR3 sequence is CASSLWGLGDTIYF. CDR3 coding DNA: TGTGCCAGCAGTTTATGGGGGCTGGGTGACACCATATATTTT.

The V and J genes are TRBV28 and TRBJ1-6, with 9 bases aligning to TRBD1. The CDR3 contains 16 residues. Germline V gene data show CDR1 as MDHEN and CDR2 as SYDVKM. Trimming at V came to 6 bases and at J to 1 base, leaving 4 bases not matched to a gene. The DNA for the CDR3 is TGTGCCAGCAGCCGACAGGGGGGGTCCTATAATTCACCCCTCCACTTT. This gives the protein CASSRQGGSYNSPLHF. Using reference TRBV28 and TRBJ1-6 for the parts outside the CDR3, the full variable domain is DVKVTQSSRYLVKRTGEKVFLECVQDMDHENMFWYRQDPGLGLRLIYFSYDVKMKEKGDIPEGYSVSREKKERFSLILESASTNQTSMYLCASSRQGGSYNSPLHFGNGTRLTVT.

The CDR3 loop is CAISDILGSGNTIYF. The CDR3 DNA is TGTGCCATCAGTGACATCCTAGGCTCTGGAAACACCATATATTTT. The chain uses TRBV10-3 and TRBJ1-3; no clear D. Germline assignment: CDR1 ENHRY and CDR2 SYGVKD. The CDR3 spans 15 residues. V lost 3 bases, J lost 0 bases, and 9 bases lay in between.

This clone was picked up one time. The chain has TRBV5-6 and TRBJ1-2; D might be TRBD1 (6 bases). Germline-derived CDR1 and CDR2 are SGHDT and YYEEEE. V lost 4 bases, J lost 8 bases, and 18 bases lay in between. This CDR3 is 14 amino acids long. As DNA, the CDR3 is TGTGCCAGCAGCAATATCGGAACAGGGTGGGGCTACACCTTC. Amino acids: CASSNIGTGWGYTF.

The chain recombines TRBV5-5 with TRBJ1-1; maybe TRBD1 (6 bases). In germline, CDR1 is SGHKS, CDR2 YYEKEE (reference sequence). Deletions cut 7 bases from V and 4 bases from J, with 14 bases between. The CDR3 loop spans 13 amino acids. The CDR3 coding sequence is TGTGCCAGCTGGTGGGGGCCGGGCACTGAAGCTTTCTTT. It codes for CASWWGPGTEAFF.

The chain uses TRBV5-4 and TRBJ2-4; no reliable D call. CDR1 and CDR2 from the germline V gene are SGHNT and YYREEE (reference sequence). The germline V and J ends were trimmed by 0 bases and 5 bases, with 6 bases remaining between them. This CDR3 comprises 13 residues. DNA for the CDR3: TGTGCCAGCAGCTTGGGTGCAGAAAACATTCAGTACTTC. This translates into CASSLGAENIQYF.